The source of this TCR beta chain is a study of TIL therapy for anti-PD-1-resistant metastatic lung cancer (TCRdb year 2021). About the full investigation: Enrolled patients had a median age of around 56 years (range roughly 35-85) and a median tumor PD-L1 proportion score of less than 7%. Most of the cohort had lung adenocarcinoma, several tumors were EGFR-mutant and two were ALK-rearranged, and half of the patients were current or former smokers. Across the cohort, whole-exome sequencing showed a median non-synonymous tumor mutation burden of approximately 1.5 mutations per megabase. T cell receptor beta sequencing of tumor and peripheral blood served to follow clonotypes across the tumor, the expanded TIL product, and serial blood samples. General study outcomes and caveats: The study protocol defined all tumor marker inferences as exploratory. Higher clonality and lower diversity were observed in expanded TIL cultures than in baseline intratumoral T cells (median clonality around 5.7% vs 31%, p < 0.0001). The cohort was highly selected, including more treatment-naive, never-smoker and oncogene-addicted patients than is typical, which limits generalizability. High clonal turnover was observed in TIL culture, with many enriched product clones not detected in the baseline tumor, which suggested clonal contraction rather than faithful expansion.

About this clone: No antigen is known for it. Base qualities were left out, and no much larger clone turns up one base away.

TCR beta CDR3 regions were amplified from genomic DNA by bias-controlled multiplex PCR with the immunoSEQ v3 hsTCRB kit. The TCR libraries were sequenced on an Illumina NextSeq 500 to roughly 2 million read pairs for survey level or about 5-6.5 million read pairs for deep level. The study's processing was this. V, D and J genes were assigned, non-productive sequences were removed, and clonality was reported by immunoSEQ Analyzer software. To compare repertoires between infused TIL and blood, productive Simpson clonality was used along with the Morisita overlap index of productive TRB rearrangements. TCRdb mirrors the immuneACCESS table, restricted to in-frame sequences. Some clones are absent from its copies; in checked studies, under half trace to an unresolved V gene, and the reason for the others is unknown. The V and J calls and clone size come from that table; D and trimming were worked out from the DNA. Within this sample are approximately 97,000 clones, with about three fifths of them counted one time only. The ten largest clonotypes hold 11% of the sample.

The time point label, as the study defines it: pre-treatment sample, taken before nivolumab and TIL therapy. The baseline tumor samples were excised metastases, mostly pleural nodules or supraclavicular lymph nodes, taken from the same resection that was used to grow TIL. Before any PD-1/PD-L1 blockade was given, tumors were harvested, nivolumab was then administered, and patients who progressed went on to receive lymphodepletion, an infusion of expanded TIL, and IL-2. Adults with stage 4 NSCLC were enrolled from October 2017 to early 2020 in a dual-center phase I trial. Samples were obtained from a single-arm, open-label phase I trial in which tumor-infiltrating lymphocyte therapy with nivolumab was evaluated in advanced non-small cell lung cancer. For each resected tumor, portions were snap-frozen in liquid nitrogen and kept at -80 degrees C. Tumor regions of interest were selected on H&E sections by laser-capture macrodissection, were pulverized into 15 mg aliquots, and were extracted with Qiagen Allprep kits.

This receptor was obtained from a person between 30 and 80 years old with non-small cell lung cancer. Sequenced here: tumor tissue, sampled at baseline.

CDR3 region: CASTPGGNSNQPQHF. In nucleotide form, the sequence is TGTGCCAGTACCCCGGGGGGCAATAGCAATCAGCCCCAGCATTTT. The chain links TRBV19 with TRBJ1-5; TRBD1 might be the D gene, on 6 matching bases. CDR1 is given as LNHDA and CDR2 as SQIVND, both from the germline V gene (reference sequence). V is reduced by 7 bases and J by 0 bases, leaving a spacing of 13 bases between them. Including the terminal cysteine and phenylalanine, the CDR3 comprises 15 residues. The CDR3 DNA has 45 bases and is translated from base 1. Reference TRBV19 and TRBJ1-5 proteins supply the regions before and after the CDR3; the full variable domain is: DGGITQSPKYLFRKEGQNVTLSCEQNLNHDAMYWYRQDPGQGLRLIYYSQIVNDFQKGDIAEGYSVSREKKESFPLTVTSAQKNPTAFYLCASTPGGNSNQPQHFGDGTRLSIL.